Listed below are T cell receptor beta chains from one sample, sequenced in a study of blood T cell repertoires in COVID-19. Here immunoSEQ multiplex PCR was the method, and the copy in TCRdb shows in-frame clones only, minus some. Of 150,000 to 200,000 clones listed, about 85% are singletons. Sequencing input: peripheral blood. These receptors were taken from a man in his 70s with active or convalescent COVID-19. Both conserved end residues are part of each CDR3. Fields, in order: CDR3 length, clone size, J gene, D gene, V gene, CDR3 protein, CDR3 DNA. The D gene is left open where the match is weak. Clone size is stated in some rows and not others, as once, few, many or a class when expanded.

>17|.|TRBJ2-3|TRBD2|TRBV28
CASRPLAGGRGTDTQYF
TGTGCCAGCAGACCCTTAGCGGGAGGGCGGGGCACAGATACGCAGTATTTT
>14|once|TRBJ1-1|TRBD1|TRBV30
CAWSLGTANTEAFF
TGTGCCTGGAGTTTGGGGACAGCGAACACTGAAGCTTTCTTT
>14|once|TRBJ2-5|.|TRBV5-4
CASSTGQSQETQYF
TGTGCCAGCAGCACGGGACAATCCCAAGAGACCCAGTACTTC
>14|.|TRBJ1-5|TRBD1|TRBV28
CASSPGTAYQPQHF
TGTGCCAGCAGTCCCGGGACAGCCTATCAGCCCCAGCATTTT
>15|.|TRBJ1-1|.|TRBV9
CASSTLRDFRTEAFF
TGTGCCAGCAGCACCCTGAGGGATTTTCGCACTGAAGCTTTCTTT
>15|once|TRBJ1-1|.|TRBV5-1
CASSLGAGGNTEAFF
TGCGCCAGCAGCTTGGGAGCGGGGGGTAACACTGAAGCTTTCTTT
>17|.|TRBJ2-7|TRBD1|TRBV5-1
CASSLEQGASNRYEQYF
TGCGCCAGCAGCTTGGAACAGGGGGCAAGTAACCGTTACGAGCAGTACTTC
>15|.|TRBJ1-2|TRBD1|TRBV7-2
CASSLIMDRDYGYTF
TGTGCCAGCAGCTTAATTATGGACAGGGACTATGGCTACACCTTC
>15|once|TRBJ2-7|.|TRBV7-9
CASSPPRTISYEQYF
TGTGCCAGCAGCCCGCCCCGGACTATCTCCTACGAGCAGTACTTC
>14|once|TRBJ2-7|TRBD2|TRBV6-5
CATKRSSGTYEQYF
TGTGCCACAAAACGTTCTAGCGGGACTTACGAGCAGTACTTC
>15|.|TRBJ2-7|TRBD2|TRBV6-2/TRBV6-3
CASSYGLAGSYEQYF
TGTGCCAGCAGTTACGGGCTAGCGGGCAGCTACGAGCAGTACTTC
>11|.|TRBJ1-1|.|TRBV5-6
CASTGNTEAFF
TGTGCCAGCACAGGGAACACTGAAGCTTTCTTT
>15|.|TRBJ2-2|.|TRBV2
CASSVLLEGHGELFF
TGTGCCAGCAGTGTTTTACTAGAAGGCCACGGGGAGCTGTTTTTT
>14|.|TRBJ2-7|.|TRBV7-8
CASSLAPGSTEQYF
TGTGCCAGCAGCTTAGCTCCAGGATCAACGGAGCAGTACTTC
>15|.|TRBJ2-2|TRBD1|TRBV28
CASSLTGANTGELFF
TGTGCCAGCAGTCTTACAGGGGCGAACACCGGGGAGCTGTTTTTT
>15|.|TRBJ1-6|TRBD1|TRBV18
CASSPGRTGNSPLHF
TGTGCCAGCTCACCGGGCAGGACAGGAAATTCACCCCTCCACTTT
>15|once|TRBJ1-1|.|TRBV6-5
CASRLREGNFPEAFF
TGTGCCAGCCGGTTGAGGGAGGGGAATTTCCCCGAAGCTTTCTTT
>16|.|TRBJ2-5|TRBD1|TRBV25-1
CASSEYGGTGTETQYF
TGTGCCAGCAGTGAATATGGGGGGACAGGGACGGAGACCCAGTACTTC
>14|.|TRBJ1-3|.|TRBV6-6
CASKVGPGGNTIYF
TGTGCCAGCAAGGTCGGCCCGGGGGGAAACACCATATATTTT
>15|.|TRBJ2-4|.|TRBV2
CASSETGLAKNIQYF
TGTGCCAGCAGTGAAACGGGTTTAGCCAAAAACATTCAGTACTTC
>15|.|TRBJ2-2|.|TRBV5-8
CASSSPAANTGELFF
TGTGCCAGCAGCTCGCCGGCGGCCAACACCGGGGAGCTGTTTTTT
>16|.|TRBJ2-7|TRBD2|TRBV5-4
CASSLAPSGRLNEQYF
TGTGCCAGCAGCTTGGCCCCTAGCGGGAGGCTCAACGAGCAGTACTTC
>11|.|TRBJ2-5|.|TRBV11-2
CASSTLETQYF
TGTGCCAGCAGCACTTTAGAGACCCAGTACTTC
>18|.|TRBJ2-2|TRBD1|TRBV6-2/TRBV6-3
CASSYPRPRGGATGELFF
TGTGCCAGCAGTTACCCCCGACCAAGAGGGGGCGCGACCGGGGAGCTGTTTTTT
>17|.|TRBJ2-1|.|TRBV7-2
CASSSGGSRGPRGEQFF
TGTGCCAGCAGCTCAGGCGGGAGCAGGGGGCCAAGGGGGGAGCAGTTCTTC
>16|.|TRBJ2-1|TRBD2|TRBV5-1
CASSLGGTSGVGEQFF
TGCGCCAGCAGCTTGGGAGGGACTAGCGGGGTGGGTGAGCAGTTCTTC
>16|.|TRBJ1-3|.|TRBV18
CASSPTADSSGNTIYF
TGTGCCAGCTCACCAACGGCGGACTCCTCTGGAAACACCATATATTTT
>12|.|TRBJ1-6|.|TRBV12-3/TRBV12-4
CASSLQGGPLHF
TGTGCCAGCAGTTTACAGGGTGGACCCCTCCACTTT
>16|.|TRBJ2-3|TRBD2|TRBV4-1
CASSRLSGRSTDTQYF
TGCGCCAGCAGCCGGCTGAGCGGGAGAAGCACAGATACGCAGTATTTT
>14|.|TRBJ2-5|.|TRBV15
CATSADRGPETQYF
TGTGCCACCAGCGCCGACAGAGGACCAGAGACCCAGTACTTC
>15|.|TRBJ1-4|.|TRBV7-9
CASSLATGWDEKLFF
TGTGCCAGCAGCTTAGCCACAGGGTGGGATGAAAAACTGTTTTTT